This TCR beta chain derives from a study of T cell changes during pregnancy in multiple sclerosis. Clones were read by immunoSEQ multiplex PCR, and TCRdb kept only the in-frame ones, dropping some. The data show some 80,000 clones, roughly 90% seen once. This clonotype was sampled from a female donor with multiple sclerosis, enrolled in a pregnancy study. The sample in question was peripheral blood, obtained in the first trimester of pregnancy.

CDR3 bases: TGTGCCAGCAGCATTGGACTAACTAGCACAGATACGCAGTATTTT. Translated, it gives CASSIGLTSTDTQYF. The chain recombines TRBV7-7 with TRBJ2-3, with D possibly TRBD2 on 6 matching bases. The CDR3 spans 15 residues. Between the trimmed V and J ends, which lost 5 bases and 0 bases, there was a span of 12 bases. The germline V gene encodes CDR1 SSHAT and CDR2 FNYEAQ (reference sequence).